This TCR beta chain comes out of a study of a mutant IDH1 vaccine in newly diagnosed glioma. Turning to this clone: Its target is unknown.

Documented time point: week 5, during vaccination. One vaccine dose held 300 ug of mutant IDH1 20-mer peptide and came with topical imiquimod. Measured with immunoSEQ multiplex PCR; TCRdb has only the in-frame clones, and not every one. Of approximately 60,000 clones in the sample, around 89% were seen once. The V and J ends lost 5 bases and 0 bases respectively, with 13 bases between them. In germline, CDR1 is LGHNT, CDR2 FRNRAP. The CDR3 is 15 amino acids. V and J are TRBV12-5 and TRBJ1-1; D remains ambiguous. The clonotype originates from a middle-aged woman with glioma. The specimen comprised PBMCs, sampled from a glioma patient whose treatment included an IDH1 peptide vaccine. Here the CDR3 reads CASGPRGDLNTEAFF. The CDR3 DNA reads as TGTGCTAGTGGTCCTCGAGGCGATTTGAACACTGAAGCTTTCTTT.